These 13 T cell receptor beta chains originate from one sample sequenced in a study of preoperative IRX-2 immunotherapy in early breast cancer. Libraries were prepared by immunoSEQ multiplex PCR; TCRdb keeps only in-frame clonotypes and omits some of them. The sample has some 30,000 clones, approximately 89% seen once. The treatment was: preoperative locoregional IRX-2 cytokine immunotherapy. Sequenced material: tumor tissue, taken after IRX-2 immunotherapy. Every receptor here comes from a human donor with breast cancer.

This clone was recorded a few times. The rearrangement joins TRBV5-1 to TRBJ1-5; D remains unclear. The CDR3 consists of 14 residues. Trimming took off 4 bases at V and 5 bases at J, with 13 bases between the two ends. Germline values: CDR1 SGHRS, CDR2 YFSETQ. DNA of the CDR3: TGCGCCAGCAGCCAGGTGGGAGGCGATCAGCCCCAGCATTTT. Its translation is CASSQVGGDQPQHF.

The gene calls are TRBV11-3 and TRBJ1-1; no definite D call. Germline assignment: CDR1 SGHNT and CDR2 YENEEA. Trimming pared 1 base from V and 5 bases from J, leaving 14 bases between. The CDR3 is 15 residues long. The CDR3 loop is CASSLGAGRWTEAFF. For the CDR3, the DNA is TGTGCCAGCAGCTTAGGGGCAGGCCGTTGGACTGAAGCTTTCTTT.

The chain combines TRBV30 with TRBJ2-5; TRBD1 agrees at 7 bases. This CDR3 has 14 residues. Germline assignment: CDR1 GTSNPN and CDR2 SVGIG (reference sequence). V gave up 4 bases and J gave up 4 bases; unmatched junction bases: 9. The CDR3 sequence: CAWTPGQHLETQYF. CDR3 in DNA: TGTGCCTGGACCCCGGGACAGCACCTAGAGACCCAGTACTTC.

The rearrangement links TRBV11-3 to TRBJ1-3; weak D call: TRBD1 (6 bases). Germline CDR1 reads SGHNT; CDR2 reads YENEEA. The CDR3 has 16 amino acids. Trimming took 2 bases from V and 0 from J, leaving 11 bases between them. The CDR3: CASSLTPDSSGNTIYF. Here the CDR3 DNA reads TGTGCCAGCAGCTTAACCCCGGACAGCTCTGGAAACACCATATATTTT.

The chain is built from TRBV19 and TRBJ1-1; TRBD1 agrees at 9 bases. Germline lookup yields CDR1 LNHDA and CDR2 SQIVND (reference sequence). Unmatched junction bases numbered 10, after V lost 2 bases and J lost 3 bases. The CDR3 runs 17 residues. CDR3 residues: CASSIRGNRGRDTEAFF. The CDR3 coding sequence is TGTGCCAGTAGTATAAGAGGAAACAGGGGGCGAGACACTGAAGCTTTCTTT. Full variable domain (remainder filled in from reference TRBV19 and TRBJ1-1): DGGITQSPKYLFRKEGQNVTLSCEQNLNHDAMYWYRQDPGQGLRLIYYSQIVNDFQKGDIAEGYSVSREKKESFPLTVTSAQKNPTAFYLCASSIRGNRGRDTEAFFGQGTRLTVV.

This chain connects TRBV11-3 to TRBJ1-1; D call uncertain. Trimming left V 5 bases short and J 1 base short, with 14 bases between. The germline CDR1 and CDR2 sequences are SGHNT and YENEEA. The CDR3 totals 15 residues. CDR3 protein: CASSPTGLRNTEAFF. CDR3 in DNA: TGTGCCAGCAGCCCGACTGGTCTCAGGAACACTGAAGCTTTCTTT.

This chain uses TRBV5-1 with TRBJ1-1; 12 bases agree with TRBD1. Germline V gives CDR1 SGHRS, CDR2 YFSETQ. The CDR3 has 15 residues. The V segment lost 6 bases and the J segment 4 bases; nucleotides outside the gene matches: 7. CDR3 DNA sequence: TGCGCCAGCAAACCGGGACAGGGGGCGCCCACTGAAGCTTTCTTT. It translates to CASKPGQGAPTEAFF. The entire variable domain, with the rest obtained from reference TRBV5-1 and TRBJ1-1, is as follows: KAGVTQTPRYLIKTRGQQVTLSCSPISGHRSVSWYQQTPGQGLQFLFEYFSETQRNKGNFPGRFSGRQFSNSRSEMNVSTLELGDSALYLCASKPGQGAPTEAFFGQGTRLTVV.

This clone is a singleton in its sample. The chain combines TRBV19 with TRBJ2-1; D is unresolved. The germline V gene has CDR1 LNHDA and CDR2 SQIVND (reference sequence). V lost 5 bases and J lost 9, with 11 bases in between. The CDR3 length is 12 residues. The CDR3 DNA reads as TGTGCCAGTAGTTGGGCCTTCGGTGAGCAGTTCTTC. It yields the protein CASSWAFGEQFF.

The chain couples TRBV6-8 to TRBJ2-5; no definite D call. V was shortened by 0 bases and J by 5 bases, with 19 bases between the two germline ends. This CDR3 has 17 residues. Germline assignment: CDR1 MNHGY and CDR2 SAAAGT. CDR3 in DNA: TGTGCCAGCAGTTACTCGACGGCAGTCCTAAATCGGGAGACCCAGTACTTC. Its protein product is CASSYSTAVLNRETQYF.

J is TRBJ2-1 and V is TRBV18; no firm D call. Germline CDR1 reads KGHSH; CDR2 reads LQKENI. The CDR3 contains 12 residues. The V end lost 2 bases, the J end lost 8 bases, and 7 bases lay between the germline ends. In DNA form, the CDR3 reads TGTGCCAGCTCACCAAGGCGCGATGAGCAGTTCTTC. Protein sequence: CASSPRRDEQFF.

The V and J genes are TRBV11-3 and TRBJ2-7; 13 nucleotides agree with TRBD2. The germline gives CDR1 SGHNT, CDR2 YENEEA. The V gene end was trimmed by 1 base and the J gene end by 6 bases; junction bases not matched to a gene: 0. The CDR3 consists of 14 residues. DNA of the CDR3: TGTGCCAGCAGCTTAGGACTAGCGGGAGGCGAGCAGTACTTC. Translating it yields CASSLGLAGGEQYF.

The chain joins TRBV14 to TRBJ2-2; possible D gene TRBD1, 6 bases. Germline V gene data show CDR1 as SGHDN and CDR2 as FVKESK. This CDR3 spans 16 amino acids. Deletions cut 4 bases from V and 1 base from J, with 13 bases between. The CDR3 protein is CASSPTRGWNTGELFF. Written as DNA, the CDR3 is TGTGCCAGCAGCCCTACTAGGGGGTGGAACACCGGGGAGCTGTTTTTT.

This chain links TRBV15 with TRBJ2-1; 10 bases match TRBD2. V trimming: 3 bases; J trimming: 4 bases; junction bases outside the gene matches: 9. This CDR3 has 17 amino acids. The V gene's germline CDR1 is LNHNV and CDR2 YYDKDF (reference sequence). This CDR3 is CATSRQTSGTVYNEQFF. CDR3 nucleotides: TGTGCCACCAGCAGGCAAACTAGCGGGACAGTTTACAATGAGCAGTTCTTC.